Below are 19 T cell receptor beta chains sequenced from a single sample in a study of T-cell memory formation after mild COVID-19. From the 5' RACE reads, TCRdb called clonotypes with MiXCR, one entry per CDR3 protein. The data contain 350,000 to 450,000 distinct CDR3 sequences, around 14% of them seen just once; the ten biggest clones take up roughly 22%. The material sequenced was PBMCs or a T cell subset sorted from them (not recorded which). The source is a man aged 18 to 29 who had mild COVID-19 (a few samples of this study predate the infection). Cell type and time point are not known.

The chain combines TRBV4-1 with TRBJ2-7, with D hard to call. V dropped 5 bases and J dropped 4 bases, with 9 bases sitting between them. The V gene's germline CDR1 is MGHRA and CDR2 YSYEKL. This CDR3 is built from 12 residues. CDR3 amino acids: CASSDGRYEQYF. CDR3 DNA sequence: TGCGCCAGCAGCGACGGACGATACGAGCAGTACTTC.

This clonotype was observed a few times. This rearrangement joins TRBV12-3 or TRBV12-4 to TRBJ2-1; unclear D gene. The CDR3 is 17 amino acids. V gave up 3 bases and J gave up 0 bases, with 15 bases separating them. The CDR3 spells CASSFLDGRSSYNEQFF. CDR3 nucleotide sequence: TGTGCCAGCAGTTTCCTGGACGGTAGGAGCTCCTACAATGAGCAGTTCTTC.

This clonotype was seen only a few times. The CDR3 sequence: CASSLPGTSRQETQYF. In DNA form, the CDR3 reads TGCGCCAGCAGCCTCCCCGGGACTAGCCGCCAAGAGACCCAGTACTTC. This chain uses TRBV4-1 with TRBJ2-5; 9 bases map to TRBD2. Germline V gene sequence: CDR1 MGHRA, CDR2 YSYEKL. CDR3 size: 16 residues. The J segment lost 1 base and the V segment lost 4 bases, leaving 7 bases of the junction unmatched.

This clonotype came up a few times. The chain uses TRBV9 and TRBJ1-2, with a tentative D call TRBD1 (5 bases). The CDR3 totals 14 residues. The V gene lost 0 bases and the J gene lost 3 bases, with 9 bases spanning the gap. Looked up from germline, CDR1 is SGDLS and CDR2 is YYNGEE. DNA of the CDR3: TGTGCCAGCAGCGTAGCTATACAGGACTATGGCTACACCTTC. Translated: CASSVAIQDYGYTF. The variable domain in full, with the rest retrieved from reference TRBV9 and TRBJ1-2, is DSGVTQTPKHLITATGQRVTLRCSPRSGDLSVYWYQQSLDQGLQFLIQYYNGEERAKGNILERFSAQQFPDLHSELNLSSLELGDSALYFCASSVAIQDYGYTFGSGTRLTVV.

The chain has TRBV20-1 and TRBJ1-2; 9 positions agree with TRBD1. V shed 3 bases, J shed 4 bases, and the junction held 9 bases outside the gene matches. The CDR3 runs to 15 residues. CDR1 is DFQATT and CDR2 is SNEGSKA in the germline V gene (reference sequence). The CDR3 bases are TGCAGTGCTAGTACCTACAGGGGGCGGCCCTATGGCTACACCTTC. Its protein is CSASTYRGRPYGYTF.

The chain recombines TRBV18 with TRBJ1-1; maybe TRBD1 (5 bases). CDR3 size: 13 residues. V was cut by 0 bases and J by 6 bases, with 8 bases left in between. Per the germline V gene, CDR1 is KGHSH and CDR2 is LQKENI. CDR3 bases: TGTGCCAGCTCACCACCGGGGGACGCTGAAGCTTTCTTT. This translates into CASSPPGDAEAFF.

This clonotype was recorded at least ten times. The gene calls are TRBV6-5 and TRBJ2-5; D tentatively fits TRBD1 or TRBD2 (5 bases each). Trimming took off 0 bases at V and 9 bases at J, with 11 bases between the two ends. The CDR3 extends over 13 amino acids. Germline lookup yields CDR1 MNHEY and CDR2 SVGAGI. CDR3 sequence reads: CASSYSRSGPQYF. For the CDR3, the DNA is TGTGCCAGCAGTTACTCTAGATCGGGGCCCCAGTACTTC.

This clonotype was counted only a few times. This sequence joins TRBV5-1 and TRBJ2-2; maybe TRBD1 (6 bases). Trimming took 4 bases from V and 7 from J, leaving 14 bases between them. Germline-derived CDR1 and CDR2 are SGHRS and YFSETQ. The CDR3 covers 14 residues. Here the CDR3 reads CASSRQDRGGELFF. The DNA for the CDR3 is TGCGCCAGCAGCCGACAGGACCGGGGCGGGGAGCTGTTTTTT.

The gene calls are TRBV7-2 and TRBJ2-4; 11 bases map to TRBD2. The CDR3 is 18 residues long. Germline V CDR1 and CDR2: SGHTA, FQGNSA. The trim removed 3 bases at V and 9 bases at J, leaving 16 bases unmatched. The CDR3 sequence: CASSFTGRASGGRSIQYF. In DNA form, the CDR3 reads TGTGCCAGCAGCTTCACCGGGAGGGCTAGCGGGGGGCGAAGCATTCAGTACTTC.

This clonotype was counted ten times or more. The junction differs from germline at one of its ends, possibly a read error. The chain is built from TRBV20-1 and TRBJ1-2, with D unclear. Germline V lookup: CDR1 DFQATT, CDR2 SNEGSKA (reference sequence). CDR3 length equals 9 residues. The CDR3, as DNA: TGCAGTGCTAGACCCCCCCCGGCCTTC. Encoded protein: CSARPPPAF.

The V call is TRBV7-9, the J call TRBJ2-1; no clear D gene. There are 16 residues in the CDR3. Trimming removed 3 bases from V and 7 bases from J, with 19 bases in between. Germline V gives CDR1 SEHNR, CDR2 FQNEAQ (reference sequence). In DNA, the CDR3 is TGTGCCAGCAGCTTTTTAGCAACCAATACTGTTAATGAGCAGTTCTTC. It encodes CASSFLATNTVNEQFF.

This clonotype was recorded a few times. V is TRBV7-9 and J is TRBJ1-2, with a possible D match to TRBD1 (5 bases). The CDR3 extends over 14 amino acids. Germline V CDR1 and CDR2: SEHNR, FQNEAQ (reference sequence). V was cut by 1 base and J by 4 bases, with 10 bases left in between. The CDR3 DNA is TGTGCCAGCAGCTTAGATTGGAGGGGCTATGGCTACACCTTC. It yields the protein CASSLDWRGYGYTF.

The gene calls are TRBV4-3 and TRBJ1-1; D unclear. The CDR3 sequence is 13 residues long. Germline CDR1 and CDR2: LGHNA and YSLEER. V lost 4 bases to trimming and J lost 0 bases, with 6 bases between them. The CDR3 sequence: CASSPLLNTEAFF. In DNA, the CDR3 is TGCGCCAGCAGCCCCCTTCTGAACACTGAAGCTTTCTTT.

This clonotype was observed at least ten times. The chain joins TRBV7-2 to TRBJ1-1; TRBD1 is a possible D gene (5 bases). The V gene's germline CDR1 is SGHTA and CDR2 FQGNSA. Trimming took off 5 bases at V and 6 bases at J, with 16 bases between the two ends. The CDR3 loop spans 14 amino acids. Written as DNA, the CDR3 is TGTGCCAGCAGCCCAAGAGGGGATCGGGCTGAAGCTTTCTTT. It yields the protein CASSPRGDRAEAFF.

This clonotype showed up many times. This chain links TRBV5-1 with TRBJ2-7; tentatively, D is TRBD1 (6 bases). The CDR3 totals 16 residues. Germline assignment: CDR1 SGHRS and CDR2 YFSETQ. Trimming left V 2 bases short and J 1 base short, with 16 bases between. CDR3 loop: CASSLGQQGYSYEQYF. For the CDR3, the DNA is TGCGCCAGCAGCTTAGGGCAACAGGGATATTCCTACGAGCAGTACTTC.

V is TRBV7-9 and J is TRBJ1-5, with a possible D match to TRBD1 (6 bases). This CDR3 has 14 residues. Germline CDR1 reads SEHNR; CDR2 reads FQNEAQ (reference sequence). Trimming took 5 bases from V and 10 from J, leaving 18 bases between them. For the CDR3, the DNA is TGTGCCAGCAGCCAGACAGGCCCGTGGGATCCCCAGCATTTT. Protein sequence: CASSQTGPWDPQHF.

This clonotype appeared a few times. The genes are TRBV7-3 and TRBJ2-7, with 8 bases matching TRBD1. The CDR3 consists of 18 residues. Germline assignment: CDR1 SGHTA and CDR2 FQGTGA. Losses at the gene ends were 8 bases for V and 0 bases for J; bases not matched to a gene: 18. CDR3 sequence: CASELRPQTGASSYEQYV. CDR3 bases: TGTGCCAGCGAGCTTCGGCCCCAGACAGGGGCCTCCTCCTACGAGCAGTACGTC.

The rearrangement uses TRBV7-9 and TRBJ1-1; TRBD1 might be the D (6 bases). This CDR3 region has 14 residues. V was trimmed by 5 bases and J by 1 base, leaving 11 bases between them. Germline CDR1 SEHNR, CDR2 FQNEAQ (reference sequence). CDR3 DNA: TGTGCCAGCAGCGCCAGGGGTGGGAACACTGAAGCTTTCTTT. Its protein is CASSARGGNTEAFF. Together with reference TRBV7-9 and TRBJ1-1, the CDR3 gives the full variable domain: DTGVSQNPRHKITKRGQNVTFRCDPISEHNRLYWYRQTLGQGPEFLTYFQNEAQLEKSRLLSDRFSAERPKGSFSTLEIQRTEQGDSAMYLCASSARGGNTEAFFGQGTRLTVV.

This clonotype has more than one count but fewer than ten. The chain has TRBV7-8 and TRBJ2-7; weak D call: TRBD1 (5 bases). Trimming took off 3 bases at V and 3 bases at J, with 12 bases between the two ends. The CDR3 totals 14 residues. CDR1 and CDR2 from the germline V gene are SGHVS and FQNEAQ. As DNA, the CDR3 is TGTGCCAGCAGCTTTCCCACAGGCGACTACGAGCAGTACTTC. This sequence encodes CASSFPTGDYEQYF.